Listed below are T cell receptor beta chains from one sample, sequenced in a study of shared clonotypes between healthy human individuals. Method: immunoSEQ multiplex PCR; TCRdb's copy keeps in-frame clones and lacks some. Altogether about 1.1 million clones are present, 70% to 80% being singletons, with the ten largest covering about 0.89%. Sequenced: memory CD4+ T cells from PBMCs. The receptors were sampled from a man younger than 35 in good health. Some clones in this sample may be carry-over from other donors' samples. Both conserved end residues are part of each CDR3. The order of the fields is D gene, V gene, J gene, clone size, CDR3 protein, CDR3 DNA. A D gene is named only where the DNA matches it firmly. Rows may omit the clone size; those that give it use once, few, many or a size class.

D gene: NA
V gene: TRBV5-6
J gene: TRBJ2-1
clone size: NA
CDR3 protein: CASSPTGTGLNEQFF
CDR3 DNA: TGTGCCAGCAGCCCTACGGGAACAGGGCTCAATGAGCAGTTCTTC

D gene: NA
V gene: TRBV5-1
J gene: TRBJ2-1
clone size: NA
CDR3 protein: CASSLTGTRNEQFF
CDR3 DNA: TGCGCCAGCAGCTTGACCGGGACAAGGAATGAGCAGTTCTTC

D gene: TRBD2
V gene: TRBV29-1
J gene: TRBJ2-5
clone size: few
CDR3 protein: CSTAGGGETQYF
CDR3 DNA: TGCAGCACAGCGGGAGGAGGGGAGACCCAGTACTTC

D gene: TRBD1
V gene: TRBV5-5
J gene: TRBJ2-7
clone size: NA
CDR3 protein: CASSVYPWTGEYF
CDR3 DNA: TGTGCCAGCAGCGTGTATCCTTGGACAGGAGAGTACTTC

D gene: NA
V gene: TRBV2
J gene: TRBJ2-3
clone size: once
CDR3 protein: CASRRNTDTQYF
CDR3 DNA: TGTGCCAGCAGAAGGAACACAGATACGCAGTATTTT

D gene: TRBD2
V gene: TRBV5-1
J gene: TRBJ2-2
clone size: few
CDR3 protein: CASSFETSDTGELFF
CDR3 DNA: TGCGCCAGCAGCTTCGAGACTAGCGACACCGGGGAGCTGTTTTTT

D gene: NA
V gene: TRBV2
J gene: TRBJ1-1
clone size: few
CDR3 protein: CASRPYVGDTEAFF
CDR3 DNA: TGTGCCAGCAGGCCTTATGTGGGGGACACTGAAGCTTTCTTT

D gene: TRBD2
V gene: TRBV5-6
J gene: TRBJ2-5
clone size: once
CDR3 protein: CASSWGLAGSETQYF
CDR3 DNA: TGTGCCAGCAGCTGGGGACTAGCGGGAAGTGAGACCCAGTACTTC

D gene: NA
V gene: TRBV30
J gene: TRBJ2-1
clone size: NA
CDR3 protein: CALGVRANEQFF
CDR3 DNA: TGTGCCTTGGGGGTCAGGGCTAATGAGCAGTTCTTC

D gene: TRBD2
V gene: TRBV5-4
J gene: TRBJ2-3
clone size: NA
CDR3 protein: CASSSDPSGSTDTQYF
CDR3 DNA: TGTGCCAGCAGCTCGGACCCTAGCGGGAGCACAGATACGCAGTATTTT

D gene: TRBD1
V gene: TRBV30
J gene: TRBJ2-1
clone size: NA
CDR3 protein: CAWSRTGRGEQFF
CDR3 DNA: TGTGCCTGGAGTAGGACAGGGCGAGGTGAGCAGTTCTTC

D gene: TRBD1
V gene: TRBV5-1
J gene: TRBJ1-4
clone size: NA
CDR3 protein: CASSLTGGEEKLFF
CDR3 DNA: TGCGCCAGCAGCTTGACAGGGGGCGAAGAAAAACTGTTTTTT

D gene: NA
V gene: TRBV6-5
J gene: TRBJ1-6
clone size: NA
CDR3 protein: CASSLLPYNSPLHF
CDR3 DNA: TGTGCCAGCAGCCTCCTGCCCTATAATTCACCCCTCCACTTT

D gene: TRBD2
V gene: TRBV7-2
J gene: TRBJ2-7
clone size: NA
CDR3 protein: CASIKTSGPYEQYF
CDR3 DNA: TGTGCCAGCATCAAAACTAGCGGCCCCTACGAGCAGTACTTC

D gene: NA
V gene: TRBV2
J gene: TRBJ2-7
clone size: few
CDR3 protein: CASSEGLLGRLGYEQYF
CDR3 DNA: TGTGCCAGCAGTGAAGGTCTGCTGGGGCGTTTAGGGTACGAGCAGTACTTC

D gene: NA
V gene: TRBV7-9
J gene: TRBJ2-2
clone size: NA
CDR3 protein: CASSLRDFLTGELFF
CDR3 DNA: TGTGCCAGCAGCTTACGGGACTTTCTCACCGGGGAGCTGTTTTTT

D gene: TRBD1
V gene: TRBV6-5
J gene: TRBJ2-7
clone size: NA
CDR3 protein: CASSYTGGYEQYF
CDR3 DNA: TGTGCCAGCAGTTACACAGGGGGCTACGAGCAGTACTTC